The subject of this entry is one T cell receptor (beta chain). Its target is not known. The source of the sample is a study of T cells in localized non-small cell lung cancer. The study, taken as a whole, reports: As only one tumor region underwent sequencing, heterogeneity remains possible. Adjacent lung exhibited a median of 57 among the 100 most abundant tumor clones.

Assay: immunoSEQ multiplex PCR; the TCRdb copy retains only in-frame clones and omits some. The sample lists about 79,000 clones; around 89% were seen once. J was trimmed by 0 bases and V by 0 bases; bases with no gene match: 1. CDR3 size: 16 residues. CDR1 is SGDLS, CDR2 YYNGEE, per germline. The clonotype comes from a woman aged 40 to 75 with stage I squamous cell lung carcinoma. Sequencing was performed on peripheral blood, taken before any cancer treatment. V is TRBV9 and J is TRBJ1-3; 9 positions agree with TRBD1. The CDR3 DNA sequence: TGTGCCAGCAGCGTAGGGACAGGGGACTCTGGAAACACCATATATTTT. Translation: CASSVGTGDSGNTIYF.